These 9 T cell receptor beta chains were all obtained from the same sample, sequenced in a study of shared clonotypes between healthy human individuals. Positively selected for CCR7, the CD45RO-negative cells used as naive CD8 cells excluded terminally differentiated effector memory CD45RA+ cells. This table comes from immunoSEQ multiplex PCR, and its TCRdb copy is limited to in-frame clones, with some not included. The sample has a few million clones, just over 90% seen once. Sequencing was performed on naive CD8+ T cells from PBMCs. Source of these receptors: a man younger than 35 in good health. Some clones in this sample may be carry-over from other donors' samples.

This clone was counted between two and nine times. The rearrangement links TRBV28 to TRBJ1-4; D gene unclear. Germline CDR1 reads MDHEN; CDR2 reads SYDVKM. V gave up 5 bases and J gave up 0 bases, with 10 bases separating them. The CDR3 contains 15 residues. CDR3 nucleotide sequence: TGTGCCAGCAGTCTCCGAGTAGCAACTAATGAAAAACTGTTTTTT. Translation: CASSLRVATNEKLFF.

This chain connects TRBV27 to TRBJ2-7, with no clear D. Trimming took 5 bases from V and 6 from J, leaving 11 bases between them. Germline CDR1 is MNHEY and CDR2 is SMNVEV (reference sequence). The CDR3 runs 12 residues. This CDR3 reads CASSRNIGEQYF. CDR3 DNA sequence: TGTGCCAGCAGTCGAAATATAGGCGAGCAGTACTTC.

The gene calls are TRBV30 and TRBJ2-3; no definite D call. Per germline, CDR1 GTSNPN and CDR2 SVGIG (reference sequence). V was cut by 3 bases and J by 9 bases, with 13 bases left in between. The CDR3 spans 12 residues. CDR3 coding DNA: TGTGCCTGGAGAGGTTGGGATTGGACGCAGTATTTT. This codes for CAWRGWDWTQYF.

This clone was counted a single time. The genes are TRBV9 and TRBJ1-1, with TRBD1 matching over 7 bases. The junction had 6 bases not matched to a gene; V was cut back by 3 bases and J by 1 base. Germline V CDR1 and CDR2: SGDLS, YYNGEE. The CDR3 extends over 15 amino acids. The CDR3 spells CASSAVRTGNTEAFF. In nucleotides, the CDR3 is TGTGCCAGCAGCGCCGTTAGGACAGGGAACACTGAAGCTTTCTTT.

This clone was detected only once. The V call is TRBV5-1, the J call TRBJ2-3; maybe TRBD2 (6 bases). Germline V gene sequence: CDR1 SGHRS, CDR2 YFSETQ. Trimming removed 7 bases at V and 0 bases at J, with 12 bases between. This CDR3 is built from 14 residues. The CDR3 reads CASVFGTSTDTQYF. The CDR3 DNA is TGCGCCAGCGTCTTCGGGACTAGCACAGATACGCAGTATTTT.

The chain joins TRBV2 to TRBJ2-7; weak D call: TRBD1 (5 bases). The CDR3 extends over 14 amino acids. The germline V and J ends were trimmed by 1 base and 4 bases, with 11 bases remaining between them. Germline V gene lookup returns CDR1 SNHLY and CDR2 FYNNEI. The CDR3 DNA follows: TGTGCCAGCAGTGAAGACGCGACAGATTACGAGCAGTACTTC. Translating it yields CASSEDATDYEQYF.

The chain recombines TRBV19 with TRBJ2-2; D is possibly TRBD1 or TRBD2 (5 bases each). Trimming pared 5 bases from V and 3 bases from J, leaving 13 bases between. Looked up from germline, CDR1 is LNHDA and CDR2 is SQIVND (reference sequence). The CDR3 length is 15 residues. The CDR3 sequence is CASSAWDRDTGELFF. For the CDR3, the DNA is TGTGCCAGTAGTGCTTGGGACCGAGACACCGGGGAGCTGTTTTTT.

Here the CDR3 reads CASSWTEINQPQHF. CDR3 DNA: TGTGCCAGCAGTTGGACGGAGATTAATCAGCCCCAGCATTTT. J is TRBJ1-5 and V is TRBV28; D is ambiguous. Deletions cut 4 bases from V and 4 bases from J, with 11 bases between. The CDR3 totals 14 residues. Germline CDR1 is MDHEN and CDR2 is SYDVKM.

The chain uses TRBV30 and TRBJ2-1, with TRBD1 as a possible D gene (6 bases). Trimming took off 4 bases at V and 4 bases at J, with 14 bases between the two ends. CDR1 is GTSNPN and CDR2 is SVGIG in the germline V gene (reference sequence). The CDR3 length is 14 residues. DNA of the CDR3: TGTGCCTGGACTCTTCAGGGGCCTTACAATGAGCAGTTCTTC. This sequence encodes CAWTLQGPYNEQFF.